Detailed here is one T cell receptor (beta chain). Its antigen remains unidentified. The data derive from a study of shared clonotypes between healthy human individuals. Background on the study: Two female and three male donors aged 18 to 49 were enrolled.

Healthy and HIV-negative, the adult donors had no recent acute infections or vaccinations. General study results and limits: Naive subsets tended to show greater estimated richness than memory subsets.

Germline V gene data show CDR1 as SGHTA and CDR2 as FQGNSA. The length of the CDR3 is 15 residues. The V gene lost 1 base and the J gene lost 3 bases, with 13 bases spanning the gap. Replicate PCRs from sorted subsets contained approximately 190 ng DNA, which is tens of thousands of T cell genomes. The repertoire was sequenced with immunoSEQ multiplex PCR; TCRdb's copy has only in-frame clones and lacks some. This sample has around 2.1 million clones, with 90% to 97% found just once. V and J are TRBV7-2 and TRBJ2-7; D is tentatively TRBD1 or TRBD2 (5 bases each). The origin of this receptor is a young man in good health. The sequenced sample consisted of naive CD4+ T cells sorted from blood. Subset given: CD45RA+ positively selected. CDR3 in amino acids: CASSLGDQPYYEQYF. CDR3 sequence (DNA): TGTGCCAGCAGCTTAGGGGACCAACCTTACTACGAGCAGTACTTC.